This TCR beta chain stems from a study of blood T cell repertoires in COVID-19. Background on the study: Both acute and convalescent COVID-19 samples were obtained from the United States, Italy and Spain. From T cells, B-cell-depleted T cells, or PBMCs came the material, which was cDNA or gDNA.

Original methodology: Cell counts per sample came from amplifying reference gene primers. The protocol was immunoSEQ multiplex PCR, while the TCRdb copy is restricted to in-frame clones and leaves out a portion. For V, J and clone size, that table is used; D and trimming come from the DNA. This sample yields 120,000 to 150,000 clones, of which 75% to 90% are seen a single time; roughly two fifths belongs to the top ten. The sample comprised peripheral blood. The TCR was taken from a man aged 50-59 years who had recovered from COVID-19.

This chain's CDR3 is CASSLLAGTRNEQFF. Written as DNA, the CDR3 is TGCGCCAGCAGCTTGCTAGCGGGAACGAGAAATGAGCAGTTCTTC. This chain connects TRBV5-1 to TRBJ2-1; the match to TRBD2 covers 9 bases. The CDR3 extends over 15 amino acids. CDR1 and CDR2 (germline): SGHRS, YFSETQ. Germline trimming cut 1 base from V and 7 bases from J; bases unmatched to any gene: 6.